This TCR beta chain was sequenced in a study of vaccination and CD4 T cells after COVID-19. The V gene lost 10 bases and the J gene lost 6 bases, with 19 bases spanning the gap. The V gene's germline CDR1 is LNHDA and CDR2 SQIVND (reference sequence). CDR3 length: 14 residues. The treatment is: roughly 11-day PBMC culture with coronavirus spike peptide pools or control peptides (ViraFEST assay). This clonotype was seen a few times. Its matching antigen is unknown. Sequencing of DNA taken from cultured CD4+ T cells relied on the Oncomine TCR Beta short-read assay. TCRdb itself ran the PCR reads through MiXCR, one entry per CDR3 protein. The profile covers about 20,000 distinct CDR3 sequences, with 50% to 55% appearing a single time and 10% to 15% taken by the ten largest.

Material: CD4+ T cells from blood, cultured in vitro. The receptor was isolated from a human donor who had recovered from COVID-19. The chain combines TRBV19 with TRBJ1-5; maybe TRBD1 (6 bases). CDR3 sequence (DNA): TGTGCCACCAGCGAACACAGGGCGGGTCAGCCCCAGCATTTT. Translated: CATSEHRAGQPQHF.